This TCR beta chain was captured in a study of monozygotic twins with inflammatory bowel disease (dated by TCRdb to between 2017 and 2020). About the study as a whole: A total of around 30 monozygotic twin pairs were included in the full study, comprising nine German pairs (four IBD-concordant, five IBD-discordant) and 19 IBD-discordant Danish pairs. The search for disease-associated traits relied mainly on comparing IBD patients with their genetically identical healthy co-twins within discordant pairs. Each individual had, on average, about 151 000 unique TCRalpha sequences and 181 000 unique TCRbeta sequences available for analysis. The full study reports these points: Background noise and inter-individual variability may have been introduced into the repertoires by the differing immunosuppressive treatments among patients. Repertoire similarity did not differ between concordant and discordant twins, possibly due to limited statistical power. Measured by the inverse Simpson index, TCRbeta repertoire diversity was lower in IBD patients than in their healthy co-twins. Different T cell subtypes could not be distinguished in the analysis. IBD patients shared fewer clonotypes with other individuals than healthy twins did, most markedly in patients showing signs of disease activity. The results gave no support for a single strong signal or clonotype linked to IBD.

To note about this clonotype: The antigen it recognizes is unknown.

Library preparation was by 5' RACE. Preparation of each TCR library used approximately 4,000 ng of total RNA. For each sample, cDNA synthesis was carried out in eight separate reactions using SMARTScribe reverse transcriptase. During cDNA synthesis, unique molecular identifiers containing a 6-nucleotide sample barcode were introduced by template switching. TCRalpha and TCRbeta cDNA was amplified by two nested PCRs of approximately 16 and 10 cycles, with bead purification after each PCR. Before amplification, the cDNA was treated with uracil DNA-glycosylase and purified using the QIAquick PCR purification kit. The second PCR added Illumina TruSeq-compatible adapters along with sample-specific barcodes. TapeStation and Qubit were used to check library quality and concentration, and around 4.7 ng of each library was pooled. Sequencing of pooled libraries was carried out on an Illumina HiSeq2500 single-index Rapid Run using 2 x 100 bp reads and custom sequencing primers. The paper's processing steps were these. MiGEC version 1.2.6 was used for UMI-based consensus assembly to correct PCR and sequencing errors. V(D)J alignment, clonotype assembly and CDR3 extraction were performed with MiXCR version 2.1.1. To normalise gene usage, clonotype sharing and MAIT/NKT TCR abundance, the analysis used the top 1000, 10 000 and 20 000 clonotypes per sample. Diversity was computed as the inverse Simpson index with the vegan R package after downsampling to 27 000 UMIs. Paired Mann-Whitney U tests were applied to discordant twin pairs, with Benjamini-Hochberg correction for multiple testing. TCRdb reprocessed the sequencing reads and holds a single record per CDR3 protein sequence, with no DNA. TCRdb assigned the V and J calls; the authors' analysis was not used. The sample table records about 380,000 distinct CDR3 sequences. The ten largest clones represent roughly 2.6% of the sample.

From each donor, an approximately 2.4 ml peripheral blood sample was drawn into PAXgene tubes and stored at -80 degrees C. Without any T cell sorting, total RNA was extracted from whole blood using the PAXgene blood miRNA kit on an automated QIAcube. Peripheral blood from monozygotic twin pairs, either concordant or discordant for inflammatory bowel disease, underwent deep TCRalpha and TCRbeta repertoire profiling that used unique molecular barcoding. Smoking habits were recorded for all twin pairs, and individuals were classified as current, former or never smokers. Inclusive of the bounding cysteine and phenylalanine, the CDR3 is 11 residues long. DNA for this receptor is not on file.

The chain is assembled from TRBV12-3 or TRBV12-4 and TRBJ1-5; checking the TCRdb D call of TRBD1 is not possible without DNA. The sequencing input was blood. The source of this sequence is a human donor with ulcerative colitis or Crohn's disease, or a healthy co-twin of an affected twin (not recorded which). CDR3 loop: CASSTGQPQHF.